The clone carrying this T cell receptor beta chain has a count of ten or more. This record comes from a study of regulatory T cells in long-lasting Graves disease. This CDR3 is 12 amino acids long. Trimming cost V 2 bases and J 6 bases, with 8 bases left between them. Germline CDR1 SGHRS, CDR2 YFSETQ. Time point in this sample: newly diagnosed GD, antithyroid drugs for less than 3 months. Construction of the TCR library relied on RNA isolated from PBMCs. iRepertoire HTBI primers and Arm-PCR of CDR3 regions built TCR beta libraries. Each CDR3 protein gets one entry after TCRdb re-called the multiplex PCR reads with MiXCR. The table includes 350,000 to 500,000 distinct CDR3 sequences, about 15% detected once. The same sample was also used in a study of T cells in Graves' hyperthyroidism and ophthalmopathy.

The chain uses TRBV5-1 and TRBJ1-2, with D unresolved. The clonotype originates from a woman in her late teens or twenties with Graves disease. Sample: peripheral blood mononuclear cells (PBMCs), taken at new diagnosis, from a patient treated with antithyroid drugs. In DNA form, the CDR3 reads TGCGCCAGCAGCTTCGAGGGAGATGGCTACACCTTC. It specifies CASSFEGDGYTF.